Shown below are 28 T cell receptor beta chains from a single sample sequenced in a study of blood T cell repertoires in COVID-19. Assay: immunoSEQ multiplex PCR; the TCRdb copy retains only in-frame clones and omits some. This table has 150,000 to 200,000 clones, 85% to 90% appearing once. Specimen: peripheral blood. Every receptor here comes from a woman between 65 and 79 years old with COVID-19, enrolled during active disease.

The chain couples TRBV5-1 to TRBJ1-1, with D possibly matching TRBD1 (5 bases). The germline CDR1 and CDR2 sequences are SGHRS and YFSETQ. CDR3 length: 13 amino acids. With 0 bases removed from V and 6 bases from J, the gap between germline ends came to 9 bases. The CDR3 nucleotides are TGCGCCAGCAGCTTGGCAGGGCTTCCTGAAGCTTTCTTT. The encoded protein is CASSLAGLPEAFF. The complete variable domain, with remaining parts taken from reference TRBV5-1 and TRBJ1-1, reads KAGVTQTPRYLIKTRGQQVTLSCSPISGHRSVSWYQQTPGQGLQFLFEYFSETQRNKGNFPGRFSGRQFSNSRSEMNVSTLELGDSALYLCASSLAGLPEAFFGQGTRLTVV.

Concerning this clone: In the same sample, other DNA sequences code for this CDR3. In DNA form, the CDR3 reads TGTGCCAGCACCCCAGGTGGCGGGAGCTACAATGAGCAGTTCTTC. Residues: CASTPGGGSYNEQFF. The V gene is TRBV19, the J gene TRBJ2-1; 7 nucleotides match TRBD2. Germline trimming cut 9 bases from V and 3 bases from J; bases unmatched to any gene: 11. CDR3 length: 15 residues. CDR1 is LNHDA, CDR2 SQIVND, per germline (reference sequence).

The chain uses TRBV28 and TRBJ1-1; TRBD1 matches at 8 bases. V lost 5 bases to trimming and J lost 10 bases; unmatched junction nucleotides: 15. Germline V gives CDR1 MDHEN, CDR2 SYDVKM. This CDR3 is 15 amino acids long. Here the CDR3 reads CASSNNRDRIMAAFF. CDR3 DNA sequence: TGTGCCAGCAGTAACAACCGGGACAGGATCATGGCAGCTTTCTTT. Full variable domain (remainder filled in from reference TRBV28 and TRBJ1-1): DVKVTQSSRYLVKRTGEKVFLECVQDMDHENMFWYRQDPGLGLRLIYFSYDVKMKEKGDIPEGYSVSREKKERFSLILESASTNQTSMYLCASSNNRDRIMAAFFGQGTRLTVV.

The J gene is TRBJ2-3, the V gene TRBV11-1, with TRBD1 as a possible D gene (6 bases). The V gene lost 5 bases and the J gene lost 6 bases, with 12 bases spanning the gap. Germline CDR1 is SGHAT and CDR2 is FQDESV (reference sequence). The CDR3 is made up of 13 amino acids. CDR3 DNA: TGTGCCAGCAGCCCACCAGGGGTTGATACGCAGTATTTT. This encodes CASSPPGVDTQYF.

The J gene is TRBJ2-3, the V gene TRBV3-1 (or the pseudogene TRBV3-2), with 10 bases that match TRBD2. The CDR3 totals 15 residues. Germline lookup yields CDR1 LGHDT and CDR2 YNNKEL (reference sequence). Germline trimming cut 3 bases from V and 4 bases from J; bases unmatched to any gene: 4. The DNA of the CDR3 is TGTGCCAGCAGCCAGCGTAGCGGGAGGCCAGATACGCAGTATTTT. This encodes CASSQRSGRPDTQYF.

The rearrangement joins TRBV6-5 to TRBJ2-7; D possibly corresponds to TRBD1 (5 bases). This CDR3 comprises 11 residues. Trimming shortened V by 5 bases and J by 5 bases, and 7 bases separated the two germline ends. CDR1 MNHEY and CDR2 SVGAGI come from the germline V gene. The CDR3 spells CASSQGNEQYF. CDR3 in DNA: TGTGCCAGCAGTCAGGGAAACGAGCAGTACTTC.

The gene calls are TRBV28 and TRBJ1-5; 7 bases line up with TRBD1. Losses at the gene ends were 3 bases for V and 4 bases for J; bases not matched to a gene: 6. Germline V gene lookup returns CDR1 MDHEN and CDR2 SYDVKM. The CDR3 is made up of 15 amino acids. CDR3 nucleotides: TGTGCCAGCAGTTTTGGGGGACAGACGAATCAGCCCCAGCATTTT. Protein: CASSFGGQTNQPQHF.

The chain couples TRBV6-6 to TRBJ2-1; the D gene is possibly TRBD2 (5 bases). Trimming cost V 5 bases and J 4 bases, with 21 bases left between them. Germline lookup yields CDR1 MNHNY and CDR2 SVGAGI (reference sequence). The CDR3 length is 17 residues. CDR3 region: CASSHMVLGRDYNEQFF. In nucleotides, the CDR3 is TGTGCCAGCAGTCATATGGTACTAGGGAGAGATTACAATGAGCAGTTCTTC.

Notes on this clone: An end of the junction differs from the germline gene, which may be a read error. The chain uses TRBV7-7 and TRBJ2-2; TRBD1 agrees at 8 bases. The CDR3 is 16 amino acids. Germline V lookup: CDR1 SSHAT, CDR2 FNYEAQ (reference sequence). Here the CDR3 DNA reads TGTGCTAGCAGCCTAAGTTTGACAGGGGCAGGCGGGGAGCTGTTTTTT. It yields the protein CASSLSLTGAGGELFF.

V gene TRBV6-5 combines with J gene TRBJ1-6; TRBD1 aligns across 8 bases. From germline, CDR1 is MNHEY and CDR2 SVGAGI. The CDR3 extends over 15 amino acids. V gave up 10 bases and J gave up 10 bases; unmatched junction bases: 15. The CDR3 is CATSRGGQGGSPLHF. The DNA of the CDR3 is TGTGCCACCTCCCGGGGTGGACAGGGAGGATCACCCCTCCACTTT.

The chain is built from TRBV5-1 and TRBJ1-5; D might be TRBD1 (6 bases). This CDR3 is built from 16 residues. Germline loops: CDR1 SGHRS, CDR2 YFSETQ. V gave up 2 bases and J gave up 5 bases, with 17 bases separating them. The CDR3 DNA reads TGCGCCAGCAGCTTAGGAACCGGGACAACGCATCAGCCCCAGCATTTT. It specifies CASSLGTGTTHQPQHF.

The chain employs TRBV19 and TRBJ2-7; TRBD2 matches 11 bases. This CDR3 comprises 14 residues. Germline CDR1 reads LNHDA; CDR2 reads SQIVND (reference sequence). Trimming took 5 bases from V and 5 from J; bases not matched to a gene: 5. This CDR3 reads CASSGGTSGHEQYF. The DNA for the CDR3 is TGTGCCAGTAGTGGCGGGACTAGCGGCCACGAGCAGTACTTC.

The rearrangement links TRBV27 to TRBJ1-5, with D tentatively TRBD1 (6 bases). Germline V gives CDR1 MNHEY, CDR2 SMNVEV (reference sequence). Trimming pared 2 bases from V and 6 bases from J, leaving 11 bases between. The CDR3 runs to 14 residues. The CDR3 coding sequence is TGTGCCAGCAGTTTAGGGCAGGGGATTCAGCCCCAGCATTTT. Protein sequence: CASSLGQGIQPQHF.

The chain carries TRBV27 and TRBJ2-1; 9 nucleotides line up with TRBD2. The CDR3 loop spans 15 amino acids. CDR1 is MNHEY, CDR2 SMNVEV, per germline (reference sequence). After removal of 8 bases from V and 2 bases from J, the junction contained 7 bases not matched to a gene. The CDR3 DNA follows: TGTGCCAGCTGCATAGCGGGAGTTGCCTACAATGAGCAGTTCTTC. It encodes CASCIAGVAYNEQFF.

This clone came up once. The chain couples TRBV7-8 to TRBJ2-3; unclear D gene. The CDR3 has 14 amino acids. Trimming stripped 5 bases from V and 6 bases from J, with 15 bases between. Per the germline V gene, CDR1 is SGHVS and CDR2 is FQNEAQ. The CDR3 sequence is CASSDPTRKDTQYF. The CDR3 DNA sequence: TGTGCCAGCAGCGACCCCACCAGGAAGGATACGCAGTATTTT.

The J gene is TRBJ1-6, the V gene TRBV19; weak D call: TRBD1 (6 bases). CDR3 length: 16 residues. CDR1 is LNHDA and CDR2 is SQIVND in the germline V gene (reference sequence). V lost 5 bases and J lost 7, with 18 bases in between. The CDR3 loop is CASSPLTGGWNSPLHF. CDR3 sequence (DNA): TGTGCCAGTAGTCCTCTAACGGGGGGCTGGAATTCACCCCTCCACTTT.

J is TRBJ2-5 and V is TRBV15; maybe TRBD2 (6 bases). The CDR3 sequence is 15 residues long. The germline V and J ends were trimmed by 0 bases and 4 bases, with 12 bases remaining between them. Germline CDR1 LNHNV, CDR2 YYDKDF (reference sequence). CDR3 residues: CATSRDPRGGETQYF. Here the CDR3 DNA reads TGTGCCACCAGCAGAGACCCACGGGGAGGAGAGACCCAGTACTTC.

The gene calls are TRBV4-3 and TRBJ2-7; 8 bases are shared with TRBD1. CDR1 and CDR2 (germline): LGHNA, YSLEER. The CDR3 length is 16 residues. The V gene end was trimmed by 2 bases and the J gene end by 0 bases; junction bases not matched to a gene: 6. The CDR3, as DNA: TGCGCCAGCAGCCAACAGACAGGGGCGAGCTCCTACGAGCAGTACTTC. Amino acid sequence: CASSQQTGASSYEQYF.

V is TRBV19 and J is TRBJ1-5; D ambiguous. Trimming took 4 bases from V and 4 from J, leaving 8 bases between them. This CDR3 is built from 13 residues. The germline V gene encodes CDR1 LNHDA and CDR2 SQIVND (reference sequence). In DNA, the CDR3 is TGTGCCAGTAGTAAGTCTGCGAATCAGCCCCAGCATTTT. Translated: CASSKSANQPQHF. Complete variable domain (other parts from reference TRBV19 and TRBJ1-5): DGGITQSPKYLFRKEGQNVTLSCEQNLNHDAMYWYRQDPGQGLRLIYYSQIVNDFQKGDIAEGYSVSREKKESFPLTVTSAQKNPTAFYLCASSKSANQPQHFGDGTRLSIL.

This clone occurred a few times. This chain connects TRBV9 to TRBJ1-1, with D uncertain. The germline V gene has CDR1 SGDLS and CDR2 YYNGEE. Trimming took off 0 bases at V and 2 bases at J, with 11 bases between the two ends. The CDR3 has 15 amino acids. This CDR3 reads CASSVAIGKNTEAFF. The CDR3 DNA is TGTGCCAGCAGCGTAGCTATCGGGAAAAACACTGAAGCTTTCTTT.

The V call is TRBV27, the J call TRBJ1-2, with D uncertain. Trimming cost V 6 bases and J 4 bases, with 15 bases left between them. Germline V lookup: CDR1 MNHEY, CDR2 SMNVEV (reference sequence). The CDR3 runs 14 residues. The CDR3 loop reads CASRYKREVYGYTF. CDR3 nucleotide sequence: TGTGCCAGCAGATATAAGAGGGAAGTCTATGGCTACACCTTC.

J is TRBJ1-5 and V is TRBV19, with 7 bases matching TRBD1. Germline CDR1 LNHDA, CDR2 SQIVND (reference sequence). The CDR3 covers 14 residues. V was pared by 2 bases and J by 7 bases, with 5 bases of the junction left unmatched. Written as DNA, the CDR3 is TGTGCCAGTAGTATACGACAGGGAAAACAGCCCCAGCATTTT. Its protein is CASSIRQGKQPQHF.

This chain links TRBV19 with TRBJ2-1; 7 bases map to TRBD2. The junction had 10 bases not matched to a gene; V was cut back by 3 bases and J by 2 bases. This CDR3 spans 17 amino acids. Germline lookup yields CDR1 LNHDA and CDR2 SQIVND (reference sequence). CDR3 bases: TGTGCCAGTAGTATTTGGGCTAGCGGTGGAACCTACAATGAGCAGTTCTTC. Protein product: CASSIWASGGTYNEQFF.

The sample holds a few counts of this clone. This chain connects TRBV7-3 to TRBJ2-2; TRBD1 matches at 7 bases. The CDR3 is 15 amino acids. V lost 5 bases and J lost 5; bases outside the gene matches: 8. Germline CDR1 and CDR2: SGHTA and FQGTGA. CDR3 residues: CASSTQGDLTGELFF. DNA of the CDR3: TGTGCCAGCAGCACCCAGGGGGATCTGACCGGGGAGCTGTTTTTT.

The genes are TRBV5-1 and TRBJ2-5, with 9 bases fitting TRBD2. V trimming: 4 bases; J trimming: 2 bases; junction bases outside the gene matches: 15. This CDR3 is 18 amino acids long. Per germline, CDR1 SGHRS and CDR2 YFSETQ. CDR3 sequence reads: CASSSPSGKRYSQETQYF. In DNA form, the CDR3 reads TGCGCCAGCAGCAGTCCTAGCGGGAAAAGATATTCTCAAGAGACCCAGTACTTC.

V gene TRBV6-2 or TRBV6-3 combines with J gene TRBJ1-5, with D possibly being TRBD1 (6 bases). CDR1 MNHEY and CDR2 SVGEGT come from the germline V gene. Trimming shortened V by 6 bases and J by 2 bases, and 26 bases separated the two germline ends. This CDR3 spans 19 amino acids. The CDR3, as DNA: TGTGCCAGCAGCCGGCTCGTTTCCGGGGGGCGCGTGGGCAATCAGCCCCAGCATTTT. It specifies CASSRLVSGGRVGNQPQHF.

The J gene is TRBJ1-1, the V gene TRBV6-5; 11 positions agree with TRBD1. Germline CDR1 reads MNHEY; CDR2 reads SVGAGI. CDR3 size: 13 residues. J lost 4 bases, V lost 7 bases, and 2 bases had no gene match. The CDR3 region is CASTGTGGTEAFF. In DNA form, the CDR3 reads TGTGCCAGCACAGGGACAGGGGGCACTGAAGCTTTCTTT.

This clone appeared a single time. The chain carries TRBV15 and TRBJ1-1; 7 bases are a match to TRBD1. V trimming: 4 bases; J trimming: 1 base; junction bases outside the gene matches: 9. Germline V gene sequence: CDR1 LNHNV, CDR2 YYDKDF (reference sequence). The CDR3 is 16 amino acids. In nucleotides, the CDR3 is TGTGCCACCAGCAAGATGGCAGGGGGGCCGAACACTGAAGCTTTCTTT. Its protein is CATSKMAGGPNTEAFF.